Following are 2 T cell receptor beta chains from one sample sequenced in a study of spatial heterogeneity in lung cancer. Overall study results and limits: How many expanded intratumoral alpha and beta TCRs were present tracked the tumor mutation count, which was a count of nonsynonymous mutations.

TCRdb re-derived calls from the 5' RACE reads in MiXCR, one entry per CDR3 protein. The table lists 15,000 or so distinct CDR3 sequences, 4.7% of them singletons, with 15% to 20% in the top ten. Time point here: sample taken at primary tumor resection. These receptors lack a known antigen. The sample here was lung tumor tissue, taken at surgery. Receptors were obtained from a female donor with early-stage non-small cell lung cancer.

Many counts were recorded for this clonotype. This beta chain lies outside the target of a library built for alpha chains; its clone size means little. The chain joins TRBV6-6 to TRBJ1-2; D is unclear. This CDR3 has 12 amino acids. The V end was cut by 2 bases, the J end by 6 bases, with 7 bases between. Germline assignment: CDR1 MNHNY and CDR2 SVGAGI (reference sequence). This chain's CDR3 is CASSYGPNGYTF. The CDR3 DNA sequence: TGTGCCAGCAGTTACGGGCCCAATGGCTACACCTTC.

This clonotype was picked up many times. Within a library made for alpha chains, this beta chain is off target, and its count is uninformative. CDR3 sequence: CASRWRTGYGYTF. DNA of the CDR3: TGTGCCAGCCGTTGGAGGACAGGCTATGGCTACACCTTC. V usage is TRBV6-2 or TRBV6-3 and J usage is TRBJ1-2, with 7 nucleotides matching TRBD1. V was pared by 8 bases and J by 4 bases, with 7 bases of the junction left unmatched. In germline, CDR1 is MNHEY, CDR2 SVGEGT. This CDR3 comprises 13 residues.